This T cell receptor (beta chain) was recovered during a study of identical twins. Each CDR3 protein gets one entry after TCRdb re-called the 5' RACE reads with MiXCR. The sample lists 400,000 to 550,000 distinct CDR3 sequences, around 20% occurring once. This clonotype was detected ten times or more. The same sample was also studied in work on T cells expressing NK-cell markers.

Sequenced input: CD4+ T cells sorted from blood. The receptor comes from a woman between 18 and 30 years old in good health.

The CDR3 here is CASSLKTQDTQYF. CDR3 bases: TGTGCCAGCAGCTTAAAAACGCAAGATACGCAGTATTTT. The chain couples TRBV7-2 to TRBJ2-3, with D unclear. V lost 2 bases and J 5 bases, leaving 8 bases between the germline ends. Germline CDR1 is SGHTA and CDR2 is FQGNSA. This CDR3 spans 13 amino acids. The whole variable domain, filled in from reference TRBV7-2 and TRBJ2-3, reads GAGVSQSPSNKVTEKGKDVELRCDPISGHTALYWYRQSLGQGLEFLIYFQGNSAPDKSGLPSDRFSAERTGGSVSTLTIQRTQQEDSAVYLCASSLKTQDTQYFGPGTRLTVL.